This T cell receptor (beta chain) was captured in a study of T cell responses to AZD1222 COVID-19 vaccine. The protocol was immunoSEQ multiplex PCR, while the TCRdb copy is restricted to in-frame clones and leaves out a portion. The sample has 150,000 to 180,000 clones; approximately 87% are singletons. Regarding the study as a whole: Sampling captured repertoires only after the peak T cell response. Unmutated variant regions are reportedly the target of nearly half of TCRs that are spike-specific. The donor cohort was predominantly white British with a female majority, and clonal diversity may have been underestimated. The study identified only five to seven AZD1222 recipients as seropositive at baseline.

The length of the CDR3 is 16 residues. The germline CDR1 and CDR2 sequences are SEHNR and FQNEAQ (reference sequence). V dropped 0 bases and J dropped 2 bases, with 13 bases sitting between them. There are a few counts of this clone. Antigen unknown. The sequence derives from an adult in good health. Here the sequenced sample was peripheral blood, taken on day 0 of MenACWY control vaccination. This chain joins TRBV7-9 and TRBJ1-1; maybe TRBD1 (5 bases). The CDR3, as DNA: TGTGCCAGCAGCTTAGCGCTGGCAGGGTCAAACACTGAAGCTTTCTTT. Translated: CASSLALAGSNTEAFF.